Listed below are T cell receptor beta chains from one sample, sequenced in a study of response to subunit inactivated influenza vaccine. TCRdb itself ran the RT-PCR reads through MiXCR, one entry per CDR3 protein. Here the sample spans roughly 570,000 distinct CDR3 sequences, 12% to 15% being singletons. Source: PBMCs from blood, taken 11 to 12 days after vaccination. These receptor sequences come from a man in his forties or fifties who received an inactivated influenza vaccine. CDR3s include the opening cysteine and the closing phenylalanine or tryptophan. Each record gives: J gene, D gene, V gene, clone size, CDR3 DNA, CDR3 protein. The D gene is left open where the match is weak. Expanded clones are given a class, and other clones once, few, many or no size at all.

TRBJ1-1 | NA | TRBV4-2 | few | TGTGCCAGCAGCCACGCTCCAAGGAACACTGAAGCTTTCTTT | CASSHAPRNTEAFF
TRBJ2-5 | NA | TRBV6-2/TRBV6-3 | NA | TGTGCCAGCAGGAAGACCTCCCGACAAGAGACCCAGTACTTC | CASRKTSRQETQYF
TRBJ1-1 | NA | TRBV20-1 | few | TGCAGTGCTAGGACAGGAGATAACACTGAAGCTTTCTTT | CSARTGDNTEAFF
TRBJ2-7 | NA | TRBV6-2/TRBV6-3 | NA | TGTGCCAGCACTCCCCGGAATTACTACGAGCAGTACTTC | CASTPRNYYEQYF
TRBJ2-5 | NA | TRBV5-1 | NA | TGCGCCAGCAGCCCCGAGGCGGGTGTGGAGACCCAGTACTTC | CASSPEAGVETQYF
TRBJ2-5 | NA | TRBV6-5 | NA | TGTGCCAGCAGTTACTCGTGGGGCCAAGAGACCCAGTACTTC | CASSYSWGQETQYF
TRBJ1-1 | NA | TRBV4-2 | many | TGTGCCAGCAGCCAAGATATTTCCAGCAGCCGGAACACTGAAGCTTTCTTT | CASSQDISSSRNTEAFF
TRBJ2-1 | TRBD2 | TRBV20-1 | NA | TGCAGTGCTCCAACGTCCGGGACTAGCGGGTCCTACAATGAGCAGTTCTTC | CSAPTSGTSGSYNEQFF
TRBJ1-1 | NA | TRBV11-2 | once | TGTGCCAGCAGGGGGGCGGAGAACACTGAAGCTTTCTTT | CASRGAENTEAFF
TRBJ2-1 | NA | TRBV7-9 | many | TGTGCCAGCAGCTTAGCCCCAGGACAGAAAAACAATGAGCAGTTCTTC | CASSLAPGQKNNEQFF
TRBJ2-5 | NA | TRBV7-3 | few | TGTGCCAGCAGCTACGGGGTTGGGGAGACCCAGTACTTC | CASSYGVGETQYF
TRBJ2-5 | TRBD2 | TRBV20-1 | few | TGCAGTGCTAGCAATCCTAGCGGGATCCAAGAGACCCAGTACTTC | CSASNPSGIQETQYF
TRBJ2-1 | NA | TRBV7-8 | NA | TGTGCCAGCAGCCCCGACTACATCTTTAATGAGCAGTTCTTC | CASSPDYIFNEQFF
TRBJ2-5 | TRBD2 | TRBV11-2 | few | TGTGCCAGCAGCTCGACCTACCACAAGCGGGAGCTAAGGACCCAGTACTTC | CASSSTYHKRELRTQYF
TRBJ2-1 | NA | TRBV4-2 | NA | TGTGCCAGCAGCCAAGATTCAGGATCGGGGGCTGAGCAGTTCTTC | CASSQDSGSGAEQFF
TRBJ2-1 | TRBD2 | TRBV24-1 | few | TGTGCCACCTCCGACCGGACTAGCGGGAATGAGCAGTTCTTC | CATSDRTSGNEQFF
TRBJ2-5 | TRBD2 | TRBV7-9 | few | TGTGCCAGCAGCCTCCGGGGGACTATACAAGAGACCCAGTACTTC | CASSLRGTIQETQYF
TRBJ2-7 | TRBD1 | TRBV9 | NA | TGTGCCAGCAGCCCACACCCCGGGACAGGGGGCGAGCAGTACTTC | CASSPHPGTGGEQYF
TRBJ2-7 | TRBD1 | TRBV29-1 | many | TGCAGCGTAGCCGGGACAGTATCCAAGAGCTCCTACGAGCAGTACTTC | CSVAGTVSKSSYEQYF
TRBJ2-7 | TRBD1 | TRBV20-1 | NA | TGCAGTGCTAGAGCTAGGACAGGATCCTTGGGGGAGCAGTACTTC | CSARARTGSLGEQYF
TRBJ2-7 | NA | TRBV12-3/TRBV12-4 | few | TGTGCCAGCAGTTTTGGCACCCGGGGAGAGCAGTACTTC | CASSFGTRGEQYF
TRBJ1-1 | NA | TRBV7-3 | NA | TGTGCCAGCAGCCCCGAGGGGGGTATTACTGAAGCTTTCTTT | CASSPEGGITEAFF
TRBJ1-1 | NA | TRBV7-9 | NA | TGTGCCAGCAGCTTGGTCATAAACATGAACACTGAAGCTTTCTTT | CASSLVINMNTEAFF
TRBJ2-1 | NA | TRBV5-6 | NA | TGTGCCAGCAGCTTGGTTGAGAAGGGTACCAATGAGCAGTTCTTC | CASSLVEKGTNEQFF
TRBJ1-5 | TRBD1 | TRBV7-2 | NA | TGTGCCAGCAGCTTAGCGGGACAGGGGACCAATCAGCCCCAGCATTTT | CASSLAGQGTNQPQHF
TRBJ2-7 | TRBD2 | TRBV19 | few | TGTGCCAGTAAAGTCCAGGGCGGGAGCTACGAGCAGTACTTC | CASKVQGGSYEQYF
TRBJ2-7 | NA | TRBV5-1 | NA | TGCGCCAGCACAGGACAGTCTGCGGTAGAGCAGTACTTC | CASTGQSAVEQYF
TRBJ2-1 | TRBD2 | TRBV24-1 | NA | TGTGCCACCAGTGATCTGACTAGCGGGGTAAATGAGCAGTTCTTC | CATSDLTSGVNEQFF
TRBJ2-6 | NA | TRBV20-1 | NA | TGCAGTGCTAGGATCGGGGCGGGGGCCAACGTCCTGACTTTC | CSARIGAGANVLTF
TRBJ2-1 | TRBD2 | TRBV6-1 | NA | TGTGCCAGCAGTGACTTAAATCTGCGGGGGAGTGACAATGAGCAGTTCTTC | CASSDLNLRGSDNEQFF
TRBJ2-3 | TRBD2 | TRBV7-8 | few | TGTGCCAGCAGCCAACGGTGGCGGGGGGGCACAGATACGCAGTATTTT | CASSQRWRGGTDTQYF
TRBJ2-2 | TRBD1 | TRBV27 | few | TGTGCCAGCAGTCTTACTCCTGGACAGGCCTACACCGGGGAGCTGTTTTTT | CASSLTPGQAYTGELFF
TRBJ1-2 | TRBD1 | TRBV3-1 | few | TGTGCCAGCAGCCTCGACAGGGTTGTTTATGGCTACACCTTC | CASSLDRVVYGYTF
TRBJ2-3 | NA | TRBV7-3 | NA | TGTGCCAGCAGCTCCTCGACCCGGGATACGCAGTATTTT | CASSSSTRDTQYF
TRBJ1-2 | TRBD1 | TRBV5-5 | NA | TGTGCCAGCAGCCAAGGACAGGGAGCTTGGGGCTACACCTTC | CASSQGQGAWGYTF
TRBJ1-1 | TRBD1 | TRBV12-3/TRBV12-4 | NA | TGTGCCAGCAGATCGGGACAGTTAAACACTGAAGCTTTCTTT | CASRSGQLNTEAFF
TRBJ1-3 | TRBD1 | TRBV7-8 | NA | TGTGCCAGCAGCTTGAATACACAGGGGGCTGGAAACACCATATATTTT | CASSLNTQGAGNTIYF
TRBJ1-5 | TRBD1 | TRBV20-1 | NA | TGCAGTGCCCCGGGACAGCGATATCAGCCCCAGCATTTT | CSAPGQRYQPQHF
TRBJ2-3 | NA | TRBV12-3/TRBV12-4 | NA | TGTGCCAGCAGACGTGTAGGGGATACGCAGTATTTT | CASRRVGDTQYF
TRBJ2-3 | NA | TRBV20-1 | few | TGCAGTGCTAGGGGGGGCCACACAGATACGCAGTATTTT | CSARGGHTDTQYF
TRBJ2-3 | NA | TRBV7-2 | NA | TGTGCCTCCGGCCGGGTGGACGCAGTAGATACGCAGTATTTT | CASGRVDAVDTQYF
TRBJ1-1 | NA | TRBV27 | few | TGTGCCACCTTAAAGGGGGTGGGACGGAGGAACACTGAAGCTTTCTTT | CATLKGVGRRNTEAFF
TRBJ2-3 | TRBD2 | TRBV4-1 | NA | TGCGCCAGCAGCCAAGTAAGGGCGGGAGTAGACACAGATACGCAGTATTTT | CASSQVRAGVDTDTQYF
TRBJ1-5 | NA | TRBV7-2 | NA | TGTGCCAGCCGCTTAGGTCGGGTACAGCCCCAGCATTTT | CASRLGRVQPQHF
TRBJ2-5 | NA | TRBV12-3/TRBV12-4 | many | TGTGCCAGCAGTTATTGGGAGACCCAGTACTTC | CASSYWETQYF
TRBJ2-7 | TRBD1 | TRBV29-1 | NA | TGCAGCGTTGAAGACGGATACCGGGACAGGGGGTCCTACGAGCAGTACTTC | CSVEDGYRDRGSYEQYF
TRBJ2-7 | NA | TRBV7-2 | many | TGTGCCAGCAGCCCTAGAGGGGGTTCCTACGAGCAGTACTTC | CASSPRGGSYEQYF
TRBJ2-1 | NA | TRBV10-3 | NA | TGTGCCATCAGTGGTGGGGGGGGCGTCTACAATGAGCAGTTCTTC | CAISGGGGVYNEQFF
TRBJ2-3 | TRBD2 | TRBV20-1 | many | TGCAAGAAAGTAGCGGGAGAGACGGATACGCAGTATTTT | CKKVAGETDTQYF
TRBJ2-2 | TRBD1 | TRBV5-5 | NA | TGTGCCAGCAGCTTGGGGACAGGGGTTCATATCGGGGAGCTGTTTTTT | CASSLGTGVHIGELFF
TRBJ2-7 | NA | TRBV5-1 | NA | TGCGCCAGCAGCTCCTATTCCGGGACCAGCTCCTACGAGCAGTACTTC | CASSSYSGTSSYEQYF
TRBJ2-2 | TRBD2 | TRBV6-5 | NA | TGTGCCAGCAGTTACTTAGCGGGAGGGATTACCGGGGAGCTGTTTTTT | CASSYLAGGITGELFF
TRBJ1-6 | NA | TRBV30 | few | TGTGCCTGGAGTGTAGCAGGGTCCCTTAATTCACCCCTCCACTTT | CAWSVAGSLNSPLHF
TRBJ1-6 | NA | TRBV20-1 | few | TGCAGTGCCAACAGAGATAATTCACCCCTCCACTTT | CSANRDNSPLHF
TRBJ2-1 | TRBD2 | TRBV7-9 | NA | TGTGCCAGCAGCCTCCTCAGCGGGGTGAGCGATGAGCAGTTCTTC | CASSLLSGVSDEQFF
TRBJ2-1 | TRBD2 | TRBV10-3 | many | TGTGCCATCAGTGCAGGACTAGCGGGGTACAATGAGCAGTTCTTC | CAISAGLAGYNEQFF